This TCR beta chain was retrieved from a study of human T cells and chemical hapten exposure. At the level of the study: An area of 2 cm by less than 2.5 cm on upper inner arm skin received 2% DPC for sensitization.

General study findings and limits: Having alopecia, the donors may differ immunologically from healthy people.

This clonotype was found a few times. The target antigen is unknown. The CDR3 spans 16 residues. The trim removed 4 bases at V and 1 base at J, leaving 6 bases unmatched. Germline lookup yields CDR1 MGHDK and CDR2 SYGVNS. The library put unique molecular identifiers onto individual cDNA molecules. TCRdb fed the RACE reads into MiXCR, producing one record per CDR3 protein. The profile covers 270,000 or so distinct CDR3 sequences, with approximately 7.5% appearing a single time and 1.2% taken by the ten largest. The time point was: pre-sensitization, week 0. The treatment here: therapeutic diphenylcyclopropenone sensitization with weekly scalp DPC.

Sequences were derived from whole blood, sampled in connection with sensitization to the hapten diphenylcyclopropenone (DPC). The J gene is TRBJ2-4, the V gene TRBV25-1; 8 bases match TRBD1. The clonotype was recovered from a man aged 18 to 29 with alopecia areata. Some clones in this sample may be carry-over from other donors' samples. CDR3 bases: TGTGCCAGCAGTGGGTACAGGGGGATGGCCAAAAACATTCAGTACTTC. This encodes CASSGYRGMAKNIQYF.